Listed below are T cell receptor beta chains from one sample, sequenced in a study of T-cell reconstitution after alpha-beta-depleted transplantation in children. One entry per CDR3 protein results from TCRdb running MiXCR on the PCR reads. Of 640,000 or so distinct CDR3 sequences listed, roughly 17% are singletons. This material consisted of PBMCs from the stem cell graft donor, taken from the stem cell graft. The receptors stem from a human donor who donated a stem cell graft to a child with acute myeloid leukemia. CDR3s include the opening cysteine and the closing phenylalanine or tryptophan. D genes are given only for firm matches. Clone size is shown for a subset of rows, as once, few, many or a class of expanded clone.

NA | TRBJ2-1 | many | TRBV29-1 | CSVQGNPYNEQFF | TGCAGCGTCCAGGGCAACCCCTACAATGAGCAGTTCTTC
TRBD2 | TRBJ2-1 | NA | TRBV20-1 | CSARDSGGGAPNEQFF | TGCAGTGCTAGAGATTCGGGCGGGGGGGCCCCCAATGAGCAGTTCTTC
TRBD1 | TRBJ2-5 | NA | TRBV18 | CASSQGTVQETQYF | TGTGCCAGCTCACAGGGGACAGTACAAGAGACCCAGTACTTC
TRBD1 | TRBJ1-2 | NA | TRBV18 | CASSSQGISDGYTF | TGTGCCAGCTCGTCACAGGGGATCTCCGATGGCTACACCTTC
NA | TRBJ2-1 | many | TRBV5-6 | CASSSAISYNEQFF | TGTGCCAGCAGCTCAGCCATCTCCTACAATGAGCAGTTCTTC
TRBD1 | TRBJ1-6 | few | TRBV12-3/TRBV12-4 | CASSPRTGGSPLHF | TGTGCCAGCAGTCCGAGGACAGGGGGTTCACCCCTCCACTTT
TRBD1 | TRBJ1-1 | many | TRBV27 | CASSRQGARTEAFF | TGTGCCAGCAGTAGGCAGGGGGCGAGGACTGAAGCTTTCTTT
NA | TRBJ2-1 | many | TRBV29-1 | CSVVLRGNEQFF | TGCAGCGTTGTCCTTCGGGGCAATGAGCAGTTCTTC
NA | TRBJ1-4 | few | TRBV20-1 | CSASGRGDAEKLFF | TGCAGTGCTAGTGGGAGGGGGGATGCGGAAAAACTGTTTTTT
NA | TRBJ2-1 | few | TRBV9 | CASSVEGGLSYNEQFF | TGTGCCAGCAGCGTAGAGGGGGGCCTCTCCTACAATGAGCAGTTCTTC
TRBD2 | TRBJ2-1 | many | TRBV20-1 | CSARERLAGGLSVLNEQFF | TGCAGTGCTAGAGAAAGACTAGCGGGGGGGCTCAGCGTACTCAATGAGCAGTTCTTC
TRBD1 | TRBJ2-1 | NA | TRBV24-1 | CATSDPTGINEQFF | TGTGCCACCAGTGACCCGACAGGGATCAATGAGCAGTTCTTC
NA | TRBJ1-5 | NA | TRBV20-1 | CSAKAAGTPNTNQPQHF | TGCAGTGCTAAAGCGGCCGGGACCCCGAATACTAATCAGCCCCAGCATTTT
TRBD1 | TRBJ1-2 | NA | TRBV7-2 | CASRRRDRDYGYTF | TGTGCCAGCAGACGCCGGGACAGGGACTATGGCTACACCTTC
NA | TRBJ2-5 | many | TRBV20-1 | CSARDLAGGWQETQYF | TGCAGTGCTAGAGATTTAGCTGGCGGGTGGCAAGAGACCCAGTACTTC
TRBD2 | TRBJ2-3 | few | TRBV23-1 | CASSQSTSPTLAGGRVWGTDTQYF | TGCGCCAGCAGTCAATCCACCAGCCCTACTCTAGCGGGGGGGCGAGTGTGGGGCACAGATACGCAGTATTTT
TRBD1 | TRBJ2-3 | few | TRBV5-3 | CARSLEGAYTDTQYF | TGTGCCAGAAGCTTGGAGGGGGCCTACACAGATACGCAGTATTTT
NA | TRBJ1-5 | few | TRBV4-1 | CASSQWVQPNQPQHF | TGCGCCAGCAGCCAATGGGTACAGCCAAATCAGCCCCAGCATTTT
NA | TRBJ1-2 | many | TRBV7-2 | CASTPVRNYGYTF | TGTGCCAGCACCCCCGTGCGGAACTATGGCTACACCTTC
NA | TRBJ2-7 | many | TRBV7-9 | CASSFERSYEQYF | TGTGCCAGCAGCTTTGAACGCTCCTACGAGCAGTACTTC
NA | TRBJ1-4 | once | TRBV7-9 | CASSEDWNEKLFF | TGTGCCAGCAGCGAAGACTGGAATGAAAAACTGTTTTTT
TRBD1 | TRBJ1-5 | few | TRBV19 | CASEKGGTGAMGPQHF | TGTGCCAGTGAAAAGGGAGGGACAGGGGCTATGGGGCCCCAGCATTTT
NA | TRBJ2-4 | few | TRBV7-8 | CASSPGGFGTKNIQYF | TGTGCCAGCAGCCCTGGGGGGTTCGGAACCAAAAACATTCAGTACTTC
NA | TRBJ2-4 | many | TRBV7-2 | CASSPRGTGNIQYF | TGTGCCAGCAGCCCGCGAGGGACGGGAAACATTCAGTACTTC
TRBD1 | TRBJ2-1 | medium-sized | TRBV29-1 | CSSGQGIGEQFF | TGCAGCTCGGGACAGGGTATAGGTGAGCAGTTCTTC
NA | TRBJ2-5 | many | TRBV29-1 | CSVVTLGGIQETQYF | TGCAGCGTTGTTACCCTCGGAGGGATCCAAGAGACCCAGTACTTC
NA | TRBJ1-4 | many | TRBV20-1 | CSAAREALNEKLFF | TGCAGTGCTGCTCGGGAGGCCCTTAATGAAAAACTGTTTTTT
TRBD1 | TRBJ1-1 | few | TRBV29-1 | CSVGGGTMNTEAFF | TGCAGCGTTGGAGGGGGCACCATGAACACTGAAGCTTTCTTT
TRBD1 | TRBJ2-6 | few | TRBV7-3 | CASSTRTGAPGANVLTF | TGTGCCAGCAGCACTCGGACAGGCGCCCCTGGGGCCAACGTCCTGACTTTC
TRBD1 | TRBJ2-1 | few | TRBV5-1 | CASSSSRDRGPNEQFF | TGCGCCAGCAGCTCCAGCCGGGACAGGGGTCCCAATGAGCAGTTCTTC
NA | TRBJ2-5 | NA | TRBV7-2 | CASSLAGQKETQYF | TGTGCCAGCAGCTTAGCCGGGCAGAAAGAGACCCAGTACTTC